This passage covers 14 T cell receptor beta chains from one sample sequenced in a study of technical replicates of blood from a handful of donors. The protocol was immunoSEQ multiplex PCR, while the TCRdb copy is restricted to in-frame clones and leaves out a portion. This table holds roughly 90,000 clones, around 92% found once. The material sequenced was T cells isolated from PBMCs. Every receptor here comes from a human donor in good health.

J is TRBJ1-1 and V is TRBV27; TRBD1 might be the D (5 bases). The V end lost 2 bases, the J end lost 4 bases, and 11 bases lay between the germline ends. Germline CDR1 is MNHEY and CDR2 is SMNVEV (reference sequence). CDR3 length: 14 residues. As DNA, the CDR3 is TGTGCCAGCAGTTTAACAGGTATGGGCACTGAAGCTTTCTTT. This translates into CASSLTGMGTEAFF.

The sample holds one count of this clone. The V and J genes are TRBV2 and TRBJ2-7, with D perhaps matching TRBD2 (6 bases). Per germline, CDR1 SNHLY and CDR2 FYNNEI. The length of the CDR3 is 12 residues. Trimming removed 6 bases from V and 4 bases from J, with 10 bases in between. The CDR3 DNA follows: TGTGCCAGCAGGGCGGGATATTACGAGCAGTACTTC. Protein product: CASRAGYYEQYF.

The chain uses TRBV7-2 and TRBJ2-7; D is possibly TRBD1 (5 bases). V shed 3 bases and J shed 2 bases, with 14 bases lying between them. From germline, CDR1 is SGHTA and CDR2 FQGNSA. The CDR3 has 15 amino acids. Here the CDR3 reads CASSFVGVPTYEQYF. For the CDR3, the DNA is TGTGCCAGCAGCTTCGTAGGGGTTCCTACCTACGAGCAGTACTTC.

This clone was seen just once. This sequence joins TRBV19 and TRBJ2-1; D might be TRBD1 (6 bases). This CDR3 is built from 13 residues. Trimming left V 3 bases short and J 9 bases short, with 12 bases between. CDR1 and CDR2 (germline): LNHDA, SQIVND (reference sequence). The CDR3 region is CASSMTGWGEQFF. The CDR3 DNA follows: TGTGCCAGTAGTATGACAGGCTGGGGTGAGCAGTTCTTC.

The J gene is TRBJ1-1, the V gene TRBV14; the match to TRBD1 covers 7 bases. The V segment lost 4 bases and the J segment 1 base; nucleotides outside the gene matches: 21. The germline CDR1 and CDR2 sequences are SGHDN and FVKESK. The CDR3 loop spans 20 amino acids. This CDR3 reads CASSRTILRGRKSGNTEAFF. CDR3 DNA: TGTGCCAGCAGCCGTACCATTCTGAGGGGGCGCAAGTCCGGGAACACTGAAGCTTTCTTT.

The J gene is TRBJ2-7, the V gene TRBV5-1; 8 bases are shared with TRBD2. Unmatched junction bases numbered 16, after V lost 5 bases and J lost 6 bases. From germline, CDR1 is SGHRS and CDR2 YFSETQ. This CDR3 comprises 16 residues. CDR3: CASSYISGLVLSEQYF. CDR3 nucleotides: TGCGCCAGCAGTTATATTTCGGGACTAGTGTTATCCGAGCAGTACTTC. Looking up the rest from reference TRBV5-1 and TRBJ2-7 gives the full variable domain: KAGVTQTPRYLIKTRGQQVTLSCSPISGHRSVSWYQQTPGQGLQFLFEYFSETQRNKGNFPGRFSGRQFSNSRSEMNVSTLELGDSALYLCASSYISGLVLSEQYFGPGTRLTVT.

V gene TRBV11-2 combines with J gene TRBJ1-2; a possible D gene is TRBD1 (5 bases). This CDR3 region has 15 residues. The V gene's germline CDR1 is SGHAT and CDR2 FQNNGV. Trimming took 4 bases from V and 2 from J, leaving 14 bases between them. The CDR3 DNA reads TGTGCCAGCAGCTCGACCATAGACAGAAACTATGGCTACACCTTC. Its translation: CASSSTIDRNYGYTF.

This clone was counted a few times. The chain uses TRBV4-1 and TRBJ1-5, with a tentative D call TRBD1 (5 bases). Germline assignment: CDR1 MGHRA and CDR2 YSYEKL. Trimming removed 0 bases from V and 4 bases from J, with 16 bases in between. This CDR3 has 17 amino acids. The CDR3 here is CASSQEDTSLGNQPQHF. CDR3 DNA sequence: TGCGCCAGCAGCCAAGAGGACACCTCCCTTGGGAATCAGCCCCAGCATTTT.

The chain links TRBV6-5 to TRBJ2-7, with 7 positions matching TRBD1. The CDR3 loop spans 14 amino acids. Germline V CDR1 and CDR2: MNHEY, SVGAGI. V gave up 4 bases and J gave up 0 bases; unmatched junction bases: 3. This CDR3 reads CASSWDRNSYEQYF. The CDR3 region has the DNA TGTGCCAGCAGTTGGGACAGAAACTCCTACGAGCAGTACTTC.

This clone has only a few counts. The chain combines TRBV5-1 with TRBJ1-1; weak D call: TRBD1 (6 bases). The CDR3 contains 18 residues. Trimming removed 6 bases at V and 0 bases at J, with 24 bases between. From germline, CDR1 is SGHRS and CDR2 YFSETQ. This chain's CDR3 is CASKPGHVLGPMNTEAFF. CDR3 bases: TGCGCCAGCAAGCCGGGACACGTCCTTGGGCCCATGAACACTGAAGCTTTCTTT.

The chain employs TRBV11-2 and TRBJ1-2; possibly TRBD1 for D (6 bases). CDR3 length equals 14 residues. Looked up from germline, CDR1 is SGHAT and CDR2 is FQNNGV. Trimming took off 1 base at V and 8 bases at J, with 14 bases between the two ends. The CDR3 region has the DNA TGTGCCAGCAGCTTAGCTAGACAGGTTGCGGGCTACACCTTC. This codes for CASSLARQVAGYTF.

In this sample, this clone turned up once. The chain uses TRBV10-3 and TRBJ2-5; D ambiguous. V lost 0 bases and J lost 4, with 15 bases in between. CDR1 is ENHRY, CDR2 SYGVKD, per germline. The CDR3 covers 16 residues. CDR3 in amino acids: CAISESRFVAAETQYF. The CDR3 DNA sequence: TGTGCCATCAGTGAGTCAAGGTTCGTTGCGGCAGAGACCCAGTACTTC.

V usage is TRBV28 and J usage is TRBJ2-7; 7 nucleotides line up with TRBD1. There are 15 residues in the CDR3. Germline-derived CDR1 and CDR2 are MDHEN and SYDVKM. The V segment lost 5 bases and the J segment 0 bases; nucleotides outside the gene matches: 7. CDR3 protein: CASSVRQGISYEQYF. In DNA, the CDR3 is TGTGCCAGCAGTGTCAGACAGGGAATCTCCTACGAGCAGTACTTC.

This clone was observed a single time. The rearrangement links TRBV2 to TRBJ1-2; possible D gene TRBD1, 6 bases. With 7 bases removed from V and 4 bases from J, the gap between germline ends came to 13 bases. This CDR3 region has 13 residues. CDR1 SNHLY and CDR2 FYNNEI come from the germline V gene. The chain's CDR3 is CASTPDSPYGYTF. The CDR3 DNA sequence: TGTGCCAGCACCCCGGACAGCCCCTATGGCTACACCTTC.